The present TCR beta chain was sequenced within a study of molecular identifiers for immune sequencing clone quantification. Whole-study findings and limits: Detection of one spiked Jurkat cell's TCR RNA reportedly worked in 1 million or so naive cells.

This clonotype was seen many times. Its specificity is unknown. V lost 5 bases and J 3 bases, leaving 9 bases between the germline ends. The length of the CDR3 is 12 residues. From germline, CDR1 is SGHNT and CDR2 YYREEE (reference sequence). For bulk TCR libraries, previously described methods and listed TCR primers were used. One entry per CDR3 protein results from TCRdb running MiXCR on the PCR reads. The profile covers some 650,000 distinct CDR3 sequences, with about 20% appearing a single time and 0.75% to 0.95% taken by the ten largest. This TCR came from a human donor in good health. Some libraries in this study had Jurkat cell RNA spiked in. Sample: naive CD8+ T cells from blood, with Jurkat cell RNA spiked in. Subset of the sample: FACS-sorted CD8+CD4-CCR7+CD45RA+ naive T cells. The chain links TRBV5-4 to TRBJ2-7; perhaps TRBD2 as D (5 bases). The CDR3 region is CASREDGYEQYF. CDR3 coding DNA: TGTGCCAGCAGGGAGGACGGCTACGAGCAGTACTTC.